This entry features one TCR beta chain sequence. Its antigen is undetermined. The data derive from a study of T cells after yellow fever vaccination. For the study at large: The authors prepared low-cell-number fractions using SMART-Seq v4 Ultra Low Input. Study results and limitations: Within FACS-sorted repertoires, abundant clonotypes contaminating from the bulk population could be present. Post-booster repertoires again held most primary-vaccination clones (about 96% CD4, about 90% CD8).

Trimming took 4 bases from V and 2 from J, leaving 12 bases between them. CDR3 size: 14 residues. Germline assignment: CDR1 SGHDT and CDR2 YYEEEE. TCRdb reprocessed the 5' RACE reads with MiXCR, giving one entry per CDR3 protein. The sample lists 300,000 to 450,000 distinct CDR3 sequences; about 7.8% were seen once. The sample consisted of PBMCs, taken roughly seven weeks after the first yellow fever vaccination. This TCR derives from a man aged 18 to 35 who received the YFV17D yellow fever vaccine. J is TRBJ1-2 and V is TRBV5-6; D remains unclear. The CDR3 loop reads CASSPPLSNYGYTF. The CDR3 DNA sequence: TGTGCCAGCAGCCCTCCCCTCTCCAACTATGGCTACACCTTC.